These T cell receptor beta chains were read from a single sample in a study of blood T cell repertoires in COVID-19. TCRdb's copy holds only in-frame clones and misses some; the assay was immunoSEQ multiplex PCR. The table records tens of thousands of clones, 75% of them present only once. Sequencing used peripheral blood. The receptors were gathered from a woman aged 45-65 years with acute or convalescent COVID-19. Each CDR3 is given with its conserved first and last residue. The order of the fields is clone size, J gene, CDR3 length, V gene, D gene, CDR3 DNA, CDR3 protein. A D gene is named only where the DNA matches it firmly. Expanded clones get a size class; other rows say once, few or many, or leave the size out.

few | TRBJ1-2 | 12 | TRBV6-5 | - | TGTGCCAGCGGGAACAGGGACTATGGCTACACCTTC | CASGNRDYGYTF
- | TRBJ1-6 | 16 | TRBV5-6 | - | TGTGCCAGCAGCTTGAAGGGCGGGTCCTATAATTCACCCCTCCACTTT | CASSLKGGSYNSPLHF
- | TRBJ1-2 | 12 | TRBV11-2 | - | TGTGCCAGCAGCTTCCGCGCCGGTGGCTACACCTTC | CASSFRAGGYTF
- | TRBJ1-2 | 13 | TRBV7-9 | - | TGTGCCAGCAGCTTCCACAGCACCTATGGCTACACCTTC | CASSFHSTYGYTF
- | TRBJ1-1 | 15 | TRBV5-1 | - | TGCGCCAGCAGCGTTTACACAACGATGAACACTGAAGCTTTCTTT | CASSVYTTMNTEAFF
- | TRBJ2-1 | 13 | TRBV10-3 | TRBD2 | TGTGCCACCGAGTCGGGGGGTTACAATGAGCAGTTCTTC | CATESGGYNEQFF
- | TRBJ1-2 | 17 | TRBV3-1/TRBV3-2 | TRBD1 | TGTGCCAGCAGCCAAGATTACAGACGACAGGGCGGCTATGGCTACACCTTC | CASSQDYRRQGGYGYTF
few | TRBJ2-2 | 15 | TRBV18 | - | TGTGCCAGCTCACCATCAACAGAAGGCCGAGGGGAGCTGTTTTTT | CASSPSTEGRGELFF
- | TRBJ2-7 | 13 | TRBV19 | - | TGTGCCAGTAGTATTCGGGAACAGATGGAGCAGTACTTC | CASSIREQMEQYF
- | TRBJ1-2 | 11 | TRBV30 | TRBD1 | TGTGCCTGGAACAGGGGCGGAGGCTACACCTTC | CAWNRGGGYTF
- | TRBJ2-1 | 14 | TRBV27 | - | TGTGCCAGCAGTTTCGAGGGGACTTACAATGAGCAGTTCTTC | CASSFEGTYNEQFF
- | TRBJ1-6 | 17 | TRBV9 | - | TGTGCCAGCAGCGCCCCGGGGATAAGCTCCTATAATTCACCCCTCCACTTT | CASSAPGISSYNSPLHF
- | TRBJ1-1 | 13 | TRBV28 | - | TGTGCCAGCATCGGCAGGTTGAACACTGAAGCTTTCTTT | CASIGRLNTEAFF
- | TRBJ2-4 | 15 | TRBV27 | - | TGTGCCAGCAGTTCGGGACTGTTAGCCAAAAACATTCAGTACTTC | CASSSGLLAKNIQYF
- | TRBJ1-4 | 15 | TRBV15 | - | TGTGCCACCAGCAGAGGGCAGACAGGAAATGAAAAACTGTTTTTT | CATSRGQTGNEKLFF
- | TRBJ2-1 | 11 | TRBV11-2 | TRBD2 | TGTGCCAGCAGCTCTAGCGGGCGGCAGTTCTTC | CASSSSGRQFF
- | TRBJ2-5 | 15 | TRBV9 | TRBD2 | TGTGCCAGCAGCGTAGCGGGGGGGCTTAAAGAGACCCAGTACTTC | CASSVAGGLKETQYF
- | TRBJ1-5 | 13 | TRBV28 | - | TGTGCCAGCAGTTTATTAGGGGATCAGCCCCAGCATTTT | CASSLLGDQPQHF
few | TRBJ1-5 | 14 | TRBV4-1 | - | TGCGCCAGCAGCCAAGCCGTTAGCAATCAGCCCCAGCATTTT | CASSQAVSNQPQHF
once | TRBJ1-1 | 13 | TRBV19 | TRBD1 | TGTGCCAGTAGTAACAGGGGAGACACTGAAGCTTTCTTT | CASSNRGDTEAFF
few | TRBJ2-2 | 16 | TRBV4-2 | - | TGTGCCAGCAGCCAAGATCTTAGAGCGGTCACCGGGGAGCTGTTTTTT | CASSQDLRAVTGELFF
- | TRBJ2-1 | 16 | TRBV9 | TRBD2 | TGTGCCAGCAGCGGTTGGACTAGCGGCTCCTACAATGAGCAGTTCTTC | CASSGWTSGSYNEQFF
- | TRBJ2-2 | 15 | TRBV28 | TRBD1 | TGTGCCAGCAGTTCGGGGACAGGGCAGAGGAGGGAGCTGTTTTTT | CASSSGTGQRRELFF
- | TRBJ1-6 | 14 | TRBV5-5 | - | TGTGCCAGCTCTGCGGGCGGAAATAATTCACCCCTCCACTTT | CASSAGGNNSPLHF
- | TRBJ2-4 | 12 | TRBV2 | - | TGTGCCAGCAGTGAGGCAGAAACGATTCAGTACTTC | CASSEAETIQYF
once | TRBJ1-2 | 14 | TRBV5-6 | - | TGTGCCAGCAGCTTGGCCCACAGGGTGGGAGGCTACACCTTC | CASSLAHRVGGYTF